This TCR beta chain was sequenced in a study of OX40 agonist ivuxolimab in advanced cancers. Study-level information: The patients got ivuxolimab, which is an agonistic anti-OX40 (CD134) antibody.

Sequenced by immunoSEQ multiplex PCR; TCRdb stores in-frame clones only, minus some. The sample has roughly 75,000 clones; around 83% are singletons. The CDR3 spans 14 residues. V lost 4 bases, J lost 0 bases, and 10 bases lay in between. Germline CDR1 reads SQVTM; CDR2 reads ANQGSEA. Autoimmune disease history or systemic immunosuppression was exclusionary. The sequence was collected from an adult with an advanced solid tumor such as melanoma, head and neck, liver or kidney cancer. The chain is built from TRBV29-1 and TRBJ1-5; D remains unclear. This specimen consisted of CD4+ or CD8+ T cells sorted from blood, obtained in a trial of the OX40 agonist ivuxolimab. The CDR3 spells CSVVETDSNQPQHF. The CDR3 DNA follows: TGCAGCGTTGTTGAGACGGATAGCAATCAGCCCCAGCATTTT.